A selection of T cell receptor beta chains follows, all from one sample in a study of CD8 T cells in ankylosing spondylitis. MiXCR, applied by TCRdb to the 5' RACE reads, yields one record per CDR3 protein. The sample includes 470,000 or so distinct CDR3 sequences, roughly 26% of them seen just once. Sequenced input: blood, either unsorted or a sorted T cell fraction (not recorded which). The source is a male donor with ankylosing spondylitis. Each CDR3 is given with its conserved first and last residue. D genes are given only for firm matches. Clone sizes are given selectively: once, few, many, or a class where the clone is expanded.

cdr3_nt	cdr3_aa	clone_size	v_call	j_call	d_call
TGCGCCAGCAGCACCGGACAGGGGGCCACAGATACGCAGTATTTT	CASSTGQGATDTQYF	-	TRBV5-1	TRBJ2-3	TRBD1
TGTGCCAGCAGTTTAGGGGAAGAGACCCAGTACTTC	CASSLGEETQYF	many	TRBV5-1	TRBJ2-5	-
TGTGCCAGTTGCAGGGAACCGAACACTGAAGCTTTCTTT	CASCREPNTEAFF	-	TRBV6-4	TRBJ1-1	-
TGTGCCAGCAGCTTAGCGCCCGGGAACTCTGGAAACACCATATATTTT	CASSLAPGNSGNTIYF	few	TRBV7-2	TRBJ1-3	-
TGCGCCAGCAGACGCGGACCCCACGGGGACAATGAGCAGTTCTTC	CASRRGPHGDNEQFF	-	TRBV5-1	TRBJ2-1	-
TGTGCCAGCTCACCTGGTGGATCAGGACAGGGTTTCTACAATGAGCAGTTCTTC	CASSPGGSGQGFYNEQFF	-	TRBV18	TRBJ2-1	TRBD1
TGCAGTGCCCAGACCCATATCGGAACCGGGGAGCTGTTTTTT	CSAQTHIGTGELFF	-	TRBV20-1	TRBJ2-2	-
TGTGCCAGCAGTTCTAGCGGGAGAGTCACCGGGGAGCTGTTTTTT	CASSSSGRVTGELFF	few	TRBV27	TRBJ2-2	TRBD2
TGCAGTGCTAGTGCTAGCGGGAGGACAGATACGCAGTATTTT	CSASASGRTDTQYF	-	TRBV20-1	TRBJ2-3	TRBD2
TGCAGTGCTAGAGATAGCCGACAGGGAATGGTCTTAAGCTCCTACAATGAGCAGTTCTTC	CSARDSRQGMVLSSYNEQFF	once	TRBV20-1	TRBJ2-1	TRBD1
TGTGCCAGCAGTGAAGACAGGGTTGGCAATCAGCCCCAGCATTTT	CASSEDRVGNQPQHF	few	TRBV2	TRBJ1-5	-
TGTGCCAGCAAGCTAAATAGCAATCAGCCCCAGCATTTT	CASKLNSNQPQHF	-	TRBV27	TRBJ1-5	-
TGCAGTGCTTCCGGGACAGGGGCTTCCAATGAGCAGTTCTTC	CSASGTGASNEQFF	-	TRBV20-1	TRBJ2-1	TRBD1
TGTGCCTGGAGTCCCGGCTCTGGAAACACCATATATTTT	CAWSPGSGNTIYF	few	TRBV30	TRBJ1-3	-
TGTGCCAGCAGCCAGGGGGCGGGCCAAGAGACCCAGTACTTC	CASSQGAGQETQYF	-	TRBV3-1	TRBJ2-5	-
TGTGCCAGCAGCTTTATCTCACTAGTACGGATAGACAATGAGCAGTTCTTC	CASSFISLVRIDNEQFF	few	TRBV7-9	TRBJ2-1	-
TGTGCCAGCAGTGCTGGAGGGGACGAGCAGTACTTC	CASSAGGDEQYF	few	TRBV25-1	TRBJ2-7	-
TGTGCCATCACCGCTAGCGGGAGTGCAGATACGCAGTATTTT	CAITASGSADTQYF	few	TRBV10-3	TRBJ2-3	TRBD2
TGTGCCAGCGCTAGCGGGAGGTTGGGTGAGCAGTTCTTC	CASASGRLGEQFF	few	TRBV7-2	TRBJ2-1	TRBD2
TGTGCCAGCAGTCGAACTCCCGGGACAGGGATGAACACTGAAGCTTTCTTT	CASSRTPGTGMNTEAFF	-	TRBV25-1	TRBJ1-1	TRBD1
TGTGCCAGCACCCCTCGAGGGGGCCTTGGCTACACCTTC	CASTPRGGLGYTF	few	TRBV28	TRBJ1-2	TRBD1
TGTGCCAGCAGCTTAGCGGGCAGGGGAAACACCATATATTTT	CASSLAGRGNTIYF	few	TRBV7-2	TRBJ1-3	-
TGCAGCGTTGCTAGACTAGCGGGGAGCAGGGAGCAGTTCTTC	CSVARLAGSREQFF	-	TRBV29-1	TRBJ2-1	TRBD2
TGTGCCAGCAGTTTAAGGACAGGGGCCTACGAGCAGTACTTC	CASSLRTGAYEQYF	many	TRBV12-3/TRBV12-4	TRBJ2-7	TRBD1
TGCGCCAGCAGCTCCCTGGGGGTGAAGACCCAGTACTTC	CASSSLGVKTQYF	few	TRBV4-1	TRBJ2-5	-
TGTGCCAGCAGTTATCGGGTCAATGAGCAGTTCTTC	CASSYRVNEQFF	once	TRBV28	TRBJ2-1	-
TGTGCCAGCACCCTGGGACGTAAGGCCTCCGGTGAGCAGTTCTTC	CASTLGRKASGEQFF	few	TRBV21-1	TRBJ2-1	-